One TCR beta chain is described in this entry. In its sample, this clonotype was seen many times. Its specific antigen is unknown. The record has no base qualities; no much larger clone is one base away. Library prep was done by 5' RACE. Sequenced using a NextSeq 500. In the TCR library protocol, unique molecular identifiers were attached to individual cDNA molecules to correct for PCR bias and sequencing error. Sequencing covered both TCR alpha and beta chains, and within each sample the abundances of alpha and beta sequences were tightly co-correlated. In the original analysis: Decombinator V4 was used to annotate the V gene, J gene and CDR3 of the TCR sequences. TCRs were defined as expanded if a significant change between any two time points was detected under a Poisson model with p below 0.0001. TCR abundances were normalised to the total number of TCRs sequenced per sample and expressed as counts per million. TRAV1-2 paired with TRAJ12, TRAJ20 or TRAJ33 defined MAIT TCRs, while TRAV10 paired with TRAJ18 defined iNKT TCRs. VDJdb, accessed 1 November 2021, was searched for CMV, EBV and SARS-CoV-2 annotated TCRs, excluding TCRs annotated for multiple antigens. TCRdb reprocessed the public reads (quality trimming at Q25 with fastp, clone calling with MiXCR) and kept in-frame beta chains. Each CDR3 protein gets just one entry, which takes the most common genes and DNA from the rows behind it. Here the V and J calls rest on TCRdb's processing, not on the authors' analysis. Present in this sample are 55,000 to 65,000 distinct CDR3 sequences, approximately 10% of which were seen just once. The ten largest make up approximately 6.5% of the sample.

This was a case-control study nested in a cohort of healthcare workers in London, UK, who had nasopharyngeal swab PCR tests and blood samples taken every week. Healthcare workers were recruited during the week of the UK lockdown, between 23 and 31 March 2020, and followed weekly for up to about 15 weeks. V is cut by 0 bases and J by 0 bases, and the space between the germline ends is 6 bases. The germline V gene provides CDR1 SGHNT and CDR2 YENEEA. The CDR3, cysteine through phenylalanine, is 15 amino acids long. The retained sequence is limited to the CDR3, 45 bases, with the frame set at the first base. The sample belongs to a study of early T cells in non-severe SARS-CoV-2 infection (TCRdb year 2021). Study-level background: TCR sequencing used bulk RNA from unsorted whole blood, so alpha and beta chains could not be paired.

The study at large found these results: VDJdb matching was skewed toward anti-spike CD8 responses, so virus-specific expansions were likely underestimated and private and CD4 specificities were missed.

This clonotype was obtained from an adult who was a healthcare worker with PCR-confirmed SARS-CoV-2 infection or an uninfected control (not recorded which). Specimen: whole blood. The sequence joins TRBV11-3 to TRBJ2-1, with the D gene not clear enough to name. The CDR3 corresponds to CASSLEADSYNEQFF. Here is the DNA: TGTGCCAGCAGCTTAGAGGCGGACTCCTACAATGAGCAGTTCTTC.